This TCR beta chain derives from a study of T-cell memory formation after mild COVID-19. Findings and limits, study-wide: Of the contracting clones, CD4+ ones lay mainly in CM and EM, and CD8+ ones in EMRA.

To note about this clonotype: The antigen remains unidentified.

TCRdb analysed the 5' RACE reads with MiXCR anew, one entry per CDR3 protein. The sample consists of some 150,000 distinct CDR3 sequences, around 15% of them appearing once. V shed 3 bases and J shed 0 bases, with 9 bases lying between them. Germline V gene lookup returns CDR1 SQVTM and CDR2 ANQGSEA. The CDR3 consists of 13 residues. The specimen was PBMCs or a T cell subset sorted from them (not recorded which). This sequence joins TRBV29-1 and TRBJ2-7; D could derive from TRBD1 or TRBD2 (5 bases each). This clonotype was sampled from an adult woman who had mild COVID-19 (a few samples of this study predate the infection). Cell type and time point are not known. For the CDR3, the DNA is TGCAGCGTTGATGAGGGGTCCTCCTACGAGCAGTACTTC. Protein sequence: CSVDEGSSYEQYF.